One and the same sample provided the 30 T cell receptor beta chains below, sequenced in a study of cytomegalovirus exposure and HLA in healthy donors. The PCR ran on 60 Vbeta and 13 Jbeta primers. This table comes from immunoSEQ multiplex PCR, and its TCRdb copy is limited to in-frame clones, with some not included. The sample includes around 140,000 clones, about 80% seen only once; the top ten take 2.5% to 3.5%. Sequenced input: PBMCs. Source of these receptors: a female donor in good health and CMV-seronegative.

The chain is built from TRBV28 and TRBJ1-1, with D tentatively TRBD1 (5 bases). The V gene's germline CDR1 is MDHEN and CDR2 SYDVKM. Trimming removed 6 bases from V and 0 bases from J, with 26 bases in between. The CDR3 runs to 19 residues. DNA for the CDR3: TGTGCCAGCAGCAAGGGGTTTTCCCCCATTACTCCAATGAACACTGAAGCTTTCTTT. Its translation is CASSKGFSPITPMNTEAFF.

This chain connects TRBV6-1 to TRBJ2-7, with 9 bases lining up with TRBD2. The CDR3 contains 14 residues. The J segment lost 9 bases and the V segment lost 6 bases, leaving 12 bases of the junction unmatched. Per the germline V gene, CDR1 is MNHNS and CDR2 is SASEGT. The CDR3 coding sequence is TGTGCCAGCAGGGACTGGGCGGGAGGGCCGGGGCAGTACTTC. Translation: CASRDWAGGPGQYF.

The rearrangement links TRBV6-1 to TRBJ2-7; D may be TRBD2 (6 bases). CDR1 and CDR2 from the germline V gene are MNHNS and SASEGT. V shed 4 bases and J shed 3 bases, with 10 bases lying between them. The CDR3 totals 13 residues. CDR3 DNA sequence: TGTGCCAGCAGTGCTGGGGGACTCTACGAGCAGTACTTC. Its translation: CASSAGGLYEQYF.

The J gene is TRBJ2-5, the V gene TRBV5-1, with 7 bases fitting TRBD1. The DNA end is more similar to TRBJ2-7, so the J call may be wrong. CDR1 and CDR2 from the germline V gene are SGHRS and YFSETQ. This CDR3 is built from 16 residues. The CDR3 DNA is TGCGCCAGCAGCTTAACGACAGGGTTGAGCTCCTACGAGCAGTACTTC. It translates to CASSLTTGLSSYEQYF.

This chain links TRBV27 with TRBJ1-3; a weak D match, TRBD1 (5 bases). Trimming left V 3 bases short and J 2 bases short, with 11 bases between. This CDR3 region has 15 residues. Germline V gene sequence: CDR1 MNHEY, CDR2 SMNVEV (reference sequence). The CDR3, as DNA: TGTGCCAGCAGTTTTTCAGGGAGGGCTGGAAACACCATATATTTT. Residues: CASSFSGRAGNTIYF.

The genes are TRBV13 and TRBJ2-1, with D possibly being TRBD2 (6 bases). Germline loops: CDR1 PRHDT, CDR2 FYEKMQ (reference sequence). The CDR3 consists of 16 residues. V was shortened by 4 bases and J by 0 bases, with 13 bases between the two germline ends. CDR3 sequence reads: CASSYPGGRSYNEQFF. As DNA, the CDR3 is TGTGCCAGCAGCTACCCCGGAGGGCGCTCCTACAATGAGCAGTTCTTC. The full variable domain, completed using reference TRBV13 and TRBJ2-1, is AAGVIQSPRHLIKEKRETATLKCYPIPRHDTVYWYQQGPGQDPQFLISFYEKMQSDKGSIPDRFSAQQFSDYHSELNMSSLELGDSALYFCASSYPGGRSYNEQFFGPGTRLTVL.

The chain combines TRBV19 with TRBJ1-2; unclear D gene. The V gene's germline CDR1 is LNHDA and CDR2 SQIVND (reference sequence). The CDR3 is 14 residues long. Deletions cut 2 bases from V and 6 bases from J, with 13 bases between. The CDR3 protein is CASSIFGSRNGYTF. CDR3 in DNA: TGTGCCAGTAGTATATTCGGGTCCCGAAATGGCTACACCTTC.

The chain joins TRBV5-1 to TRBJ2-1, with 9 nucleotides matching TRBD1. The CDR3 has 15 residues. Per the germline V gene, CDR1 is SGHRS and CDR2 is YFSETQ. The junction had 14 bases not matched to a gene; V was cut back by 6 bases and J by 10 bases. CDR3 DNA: TGCGCCAGCAAGAGGACAGGGGCCGGGGAATTCGAGCAGTTCTTC. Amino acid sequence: CASKRTGAGEFEQFF.

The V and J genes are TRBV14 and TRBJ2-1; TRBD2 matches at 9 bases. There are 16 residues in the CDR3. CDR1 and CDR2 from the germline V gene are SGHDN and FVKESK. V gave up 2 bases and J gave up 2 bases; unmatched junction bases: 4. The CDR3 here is CASSQYGGRAYNEQFF. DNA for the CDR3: TGTGCCAGCAGCCAATATGGCGGGAGGGCCTACAATGAGCAGTTCTTC.

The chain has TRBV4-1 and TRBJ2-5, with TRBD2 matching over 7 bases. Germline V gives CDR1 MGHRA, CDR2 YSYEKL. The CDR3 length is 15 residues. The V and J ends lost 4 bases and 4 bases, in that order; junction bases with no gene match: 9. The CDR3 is CASSLGLTARETQYF. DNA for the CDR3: TGCGCCAGCAGCCTGGGACTAACGGCGAGAGAGACCCAGTACTTC.

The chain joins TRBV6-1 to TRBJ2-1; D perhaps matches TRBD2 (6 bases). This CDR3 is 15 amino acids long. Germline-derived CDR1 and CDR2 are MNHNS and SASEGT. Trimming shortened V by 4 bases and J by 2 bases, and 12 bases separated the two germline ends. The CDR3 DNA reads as TGTGCCAGCAGTGGGTCTAGCGACCCCTACAATGAGCAGTTCTTC. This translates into CASSGSSDPYNEQFF.

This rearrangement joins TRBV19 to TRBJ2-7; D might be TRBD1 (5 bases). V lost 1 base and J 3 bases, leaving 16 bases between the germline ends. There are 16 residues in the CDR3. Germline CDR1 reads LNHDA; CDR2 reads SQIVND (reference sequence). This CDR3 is CASSIAGQESYYEQYF. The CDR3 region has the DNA TGTGCCAGTAGTATAGCAGGGCAGGAGAGCTACTACGAGCAGTACTTC.

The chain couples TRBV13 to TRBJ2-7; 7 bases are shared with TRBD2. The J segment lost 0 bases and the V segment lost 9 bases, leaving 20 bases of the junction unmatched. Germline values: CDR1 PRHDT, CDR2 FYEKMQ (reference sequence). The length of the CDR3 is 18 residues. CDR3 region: CARAGHGSRIYSSYEQYF. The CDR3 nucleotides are TGTGCCAGAGCGGGGCACGGGTCGCGAATATATAGCTCCTACGAGCAGTACTTC.

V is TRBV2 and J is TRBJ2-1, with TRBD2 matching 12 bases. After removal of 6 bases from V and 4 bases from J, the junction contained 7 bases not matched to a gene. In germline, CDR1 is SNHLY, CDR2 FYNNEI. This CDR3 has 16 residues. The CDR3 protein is CASRELAGGSYNEQFF. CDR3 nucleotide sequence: TGTGCCAGCAGGGAACTAGCGGGGGGTTCATACAATGAGCAGTTCTTC.

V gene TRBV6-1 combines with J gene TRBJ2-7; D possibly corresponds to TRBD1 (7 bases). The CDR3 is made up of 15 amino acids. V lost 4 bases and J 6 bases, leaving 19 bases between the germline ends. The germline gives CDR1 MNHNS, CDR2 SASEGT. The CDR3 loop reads CASSARQGGIGEQYF. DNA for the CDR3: TGTGCCAGCAGTGCCCGACAGGGAGGTATTGGCGAGCAGTACTTC.

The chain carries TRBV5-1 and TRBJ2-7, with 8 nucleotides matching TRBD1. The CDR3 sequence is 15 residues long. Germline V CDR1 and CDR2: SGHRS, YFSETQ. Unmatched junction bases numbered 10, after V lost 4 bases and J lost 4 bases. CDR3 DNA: TGCGCCAGCAGCCCACCCGCAGGGGGCGAGTACGAGCAGTACTTC. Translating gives CASSPPAGGEYEQYF.

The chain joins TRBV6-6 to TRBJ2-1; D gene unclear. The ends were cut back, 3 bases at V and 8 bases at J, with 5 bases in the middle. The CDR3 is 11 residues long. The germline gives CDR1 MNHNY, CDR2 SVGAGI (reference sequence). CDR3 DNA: TGTGCCAGCAGTTATGGCCATGAGCAGTTCTTC. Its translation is CASSYGHEQFF.

This CDR3 reads CASSRDRAGEQFF. The CDR3 DNA reads TGTGCCAGCAGCAGGGACAGGGCAGGTGAGCAGTTCTTC. The chain recombines TRBV5-8 with TRBJ2-1, with TRBD1 identical over 9 bases. CDR3 length: 13 amino acids. V lost 4 bases to trimming and J lost 9 bases; unmatched junction nucleotides: 5. Germline CDR1 is SGHTS and CDR2 is YDEGEE.

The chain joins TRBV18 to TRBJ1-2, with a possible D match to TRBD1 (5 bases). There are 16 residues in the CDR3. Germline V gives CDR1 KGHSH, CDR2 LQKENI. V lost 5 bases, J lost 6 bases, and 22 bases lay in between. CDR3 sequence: CASSSKHGAGRNGYTF. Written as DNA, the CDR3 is TGTGCCAGCTCATCAAAGCATGGGGCAGGTCGTAATGGCTACACCTTC.

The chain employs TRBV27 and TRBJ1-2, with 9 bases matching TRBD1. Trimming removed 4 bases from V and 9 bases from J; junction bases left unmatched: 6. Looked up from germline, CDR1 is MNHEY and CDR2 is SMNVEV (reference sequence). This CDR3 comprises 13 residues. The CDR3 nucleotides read TGTGCCAGCAGTTCACGACAGGGGGTGAGCTACACCTTC. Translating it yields CASSSRQGVSYTF.

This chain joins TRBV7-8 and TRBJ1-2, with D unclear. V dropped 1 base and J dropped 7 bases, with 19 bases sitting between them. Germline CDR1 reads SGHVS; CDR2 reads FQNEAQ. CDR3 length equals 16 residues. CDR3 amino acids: CASSLGLSRGPSGYTF. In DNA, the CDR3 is TGTGCCAGCAGCTTAGGCTTAAGCCGGGGTCCATCTGGCTACACCTTC.

For the CDR3, the DNA is TGTGCCAGCAGCGCTACTTTCTCAGGGAACACTGAAGCTTTCTTT. Amino acid sequence: CASSATFSGNTEAFF. The chain combines TRBV9 with TRBJ1-1, with D hard to call. V lost 3 bases to trimming and J lost 1 base, with 13 bases between them. CDR3 length: 15 residues. Germline values: CDR1 SGDLS, CDR2 YYNGEE.

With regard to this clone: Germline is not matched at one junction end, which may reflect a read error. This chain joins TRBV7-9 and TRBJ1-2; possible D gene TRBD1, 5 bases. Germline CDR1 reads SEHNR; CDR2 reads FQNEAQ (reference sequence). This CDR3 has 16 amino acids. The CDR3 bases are TGTTCCAGCAGCTCCTTCCGAGGGGAGGGTGGCTATGGCTACACCTTC. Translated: CSSSSFRGEGGYGYTF.

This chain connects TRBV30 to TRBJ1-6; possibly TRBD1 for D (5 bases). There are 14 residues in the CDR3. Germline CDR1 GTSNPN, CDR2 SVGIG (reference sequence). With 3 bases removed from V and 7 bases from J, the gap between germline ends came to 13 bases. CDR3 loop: CAWSGGAGNSPLHF. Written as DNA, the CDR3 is TGTGCCTGGAGCGGCGGGGCAGGCAATTCACCCCTCCACTTT.

The CDR3 here is CASRFRDRGNQETQYF. The DNA for the CDR3 is TGTGCCAGCAGGTTCCGGGACAGGGGTAATCAAGAGACCCAGTACTTC. The rearrangement joins TRBV28 to TRBJ2-5; TRBD1 aligns across 10 bases. The CDR3 runs 16 residues. The germline gives CDR1 MDHEN, CDR2 SYDVKM. Trimming removed 6 bases from V and 2 bases from J; junction bases left unmatched: 9.

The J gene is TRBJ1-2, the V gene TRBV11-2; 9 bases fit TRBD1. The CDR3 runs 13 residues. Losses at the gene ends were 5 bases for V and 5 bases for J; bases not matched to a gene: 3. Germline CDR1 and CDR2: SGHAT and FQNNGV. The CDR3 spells CASSGQGWYGYTF. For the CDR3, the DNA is TGTGCCAGCAGCGGACAGGGGTGGTATGGCTACACCTTC.

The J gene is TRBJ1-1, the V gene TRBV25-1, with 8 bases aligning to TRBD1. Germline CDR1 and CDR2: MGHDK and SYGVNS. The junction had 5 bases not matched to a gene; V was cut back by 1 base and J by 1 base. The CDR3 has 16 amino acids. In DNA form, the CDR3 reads TGTGCCAGCAGTGAATTGACAGGGGCTGGGAACACTGAAGCTTTCTTT. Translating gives CASSELTGAGNTEAFF.

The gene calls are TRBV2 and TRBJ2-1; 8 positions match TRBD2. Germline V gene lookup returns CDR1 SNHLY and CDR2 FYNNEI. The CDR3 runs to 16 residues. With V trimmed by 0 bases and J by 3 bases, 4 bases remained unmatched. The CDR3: CASSEAGRGDYNEQFF. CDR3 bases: TGTGCCAGCAGTGAAGCAGGGCGGGGGGACTACAATGAGCAGTTCTTC. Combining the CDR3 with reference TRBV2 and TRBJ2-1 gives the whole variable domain EPEVTQTPSHQVTQMGQEVILRCVPISNHLYFYWYRQILGQKVEFLVSFYNNEISEKSEIFDDQFSVERPDGSNFTLKIRSTKLEDSAMYFCASSEAGRGDYNEQFFGPGTRLTVL.

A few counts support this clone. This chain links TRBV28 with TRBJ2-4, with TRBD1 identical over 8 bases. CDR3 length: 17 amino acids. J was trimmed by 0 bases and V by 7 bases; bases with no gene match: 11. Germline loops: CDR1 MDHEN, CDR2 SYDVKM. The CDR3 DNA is TGTGCCAGCAATACCGACAGGGGAGCCCAAGCCAAAAACATTCAGTACTTC. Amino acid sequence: CASNTDRGAQAKNIQYF. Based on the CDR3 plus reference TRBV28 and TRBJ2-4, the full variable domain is DVKVTQSSRYLVKRTGEKVFLECVQDMDHENMFWYRQDPGLGLRLIYFSYDVKMKEKGDIPEGYSVSREKKERFSLILESASTNQTSMYLCASNTDRGAQAKNIQYFGAGTRLSVL.

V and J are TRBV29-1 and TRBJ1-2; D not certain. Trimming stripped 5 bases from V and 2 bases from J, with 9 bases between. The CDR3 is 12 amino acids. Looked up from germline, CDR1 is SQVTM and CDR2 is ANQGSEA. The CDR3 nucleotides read TGCAGCGTTCCCGACATAAACTATGGCTACACCTTC. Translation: CSVPDINYGYTF.